The 6 T cell receptor beta chains given below trace back to one sample, sequenced in a study of shared clonotypes between healthy human individuals. Using immunoSEQ multiplex PCR, the repertoire was profiled, and TCRdb retains in-frame clones only, with some absent. The sample records fewer than 1.6 million clones, approximately 98.5% being singletons. The sequencing sample was made of naive CD4+ T cells sorted from blood. Subset specified: CD45RA+ positively selected. The receptors originated from a man younger than 45 in good health.

The rearrangement links TRBV5-1 to TRBJ2-7; D uncertain. Trimming removed 2 bases from V and 4 bases from J, with 16 bases in between. Germline V lookup: CDR1 SGHRS, CDR2 YFSETQ. There are 15 residues in the CDR3. DNA of the CDR3: TGCGCCAGCAGCTTAACCATGACAATGAATTACGAGCAGTACTTC. Residues: CASSLTMTMNYEQYF.

The chain uses TRBV23-1 and TRBJ1-1; D is uncertain. TRBV23-1 is labeled an ORF, and its function is uncertain. The ends were cut back, 0 bases at V and 0 bases at J, with 17 bases in the middle. CDR3 length equals 18 residues. This CDR3 is CASSQSIGVGCMNTEAFF. For the CDR3, the DNA is TGCGCCAGCAGTCAATCGATCGGGGTCGGATGCATGAACACTGAAGCTTTCTTT.

The chain recombines TRBV5-1 with TRBJ2-7; 10 bases agree with TRBD2. The CDR3 totals 16 residues. The junction had 10 bases not matched to a gene; V was cut back by 0 bases and J by 7 bases. Germline V gene data show CDR1 as SGHRS and CDR2 as YFSETQ. CDR3 protein: CASSLADLAGVGEQYF. For the CDR3, the DNA is TGCGCCAGCAGCTTGGCTGATCTAGCGGGAGTGGGTGAGCAGTACTTC.

The rearrangement links TRBV27 to TRBJ2-7; either TRBD1 or TRBD2 may supply D (5 bases each). The CDR3 has 15 residues. Germline CDR1 reads MNHEY; CDR2 reads SMNVEV (reference sequence). Trimming left V 1 base short and J 0 bases short, with 10 bases between. The CDR3 coding sequence is TGTGCCAGCAGTTTATACTCCGGGACCTCCTACGAGCAGTACTTC. Translation gives CASSLYSGTSYEQYF.

The chain joins TRBV29-1 to TRBJ1-3; 7 nucleotides line up with TRBD1. J gave up 0 bases and V 6 bases, and 5 bases lay outside the gene matches. CDR1 is SQVTM, CDR2 ANQGSEA, per germline. This CDR3 has 14 residues. This CDR3 reads CSVVDRHSGNTIYF. The CDR3 coding sequence is TGCAGCGTGGTGGACAGGCACTCTGGAAACACCATATATTTT.

V usage is TRBV6-6 and J usage is TRBJ2-2, with a weak D call TRBD2 (6 bases). The V end was cut by 6 bases, the J end by 1 base, with 12 bases between. The CDR3 extends over 15 amino acids. From germline, CDR1 is MNHNY and CDR2 SVGAGI (reference sequence). The CDR3 region is CASSALGGNTGELFF. In DNA form, the CDR3 reads TGTGCCAGCAGCGCGCTGGGGGGGAACACCGGGGAGCTGTTTTTT.